Listed below are T cell receptor beta chains from one sample, sequenced in a study of T-cell memory formation after mild COVID-19. Via MiXCR, TCRdb re-called the 5' RACE reads, giving one row per CDR3 protein. The repertoire holds 500,000 to 550,000 distinct CDR3 sequences, around 20% seen once, with around 12% in the top ten. Specimen: PBMCs or a T cell subset sorted from them (not recorded which). These receptors originate from an adult woman who had mild COVID-19 (a few samples of this study predate the infection). Cell type and time point are not known. CDR3s include the opening cysteine and the closing phenylalanine or tryptophan. Size tells how often a clone was seen (once, few, many) or the class of an expanded clone, and some rows leave it out.

CDR3: CASSKGFQETQYF
J: TRBJ2-5
V: TRBV21-1
size: few

CDR3: CASSPGQGGETVTQYF
J: TRBJ2-3
V: TRBV4-2
size: few

CDR3: CASSRGASGPRDEQFF
J: TRBJ2-1
V: TRBV7-2
size: -

CDR3: CASSLEVHYGYTF
J: TRBJ1-2
V: TRBV5-6
size: few

CDR3: CAISDSRGRLGNNQPQHF
J: TRBJ1-5
V: TRBV10-3
size: few

CDR3: CASSGTGGKAGELFF
J: TRBJ2-2
V: TRBV9
size: -

CDR3: CASNIGKATQAFF
J: TRBJ1-1
V: TRBV6-6
size: -

CDR3: CASSAGQVTVPNSPLHF
J: TRBJ1-6
V: TRBV7-3
size: -

CDR3: CASSSLRGPYNEQFF
J: TRBJ2-1
V: TRBV11-2
size: -

CDR3: CASSVKGIAYEQYF
J: TRBJ2-7
V: TRBV5-8
size: few

CDR3: CASSESTRKNTGELFF
J: TRBJ2-2
V: TRBV25-1
size: -

CDR3: CASTRWAESTDTQYF
J: TRBJ2-3
V: TRBV12-3/TRBV12-4
size: -

CDR3: CSASWDRNFQETQYF
J: TRBJ2-5
V: TRBV20-1
size: few

CDR3: CAWNLFEAGGFYNEQFF
J: TRBJ2-1
V: TRBV30
size: few

CDR3: CASSYTLVAGSSYNEQFF
J: TRBJ2-1
V: TRBV5-6
size: few

CDR3: CAISEPGLSFEQYF
J: TRBJ2-7
V: TRBV10-3
size: few

CDR3: CASSYSGLYNSPLHF
J: TRBJ1-6
V: TRBV6-6
size: -

CDR3: CASSPMGDLEAFF
J: TRBJ1-1
V: TRBV12-3/TRBV12-4
size: -

CDR3: CSASNRGTNEKLFF
J: TRBJ1-4
V: TRBV20-1
size: few

CDR3: CASSLGSGGATDTQYF
J: TRBJ2-3
V: TRBV5-4
size: -

CDR3: CASSQRAGTKNIQYF
J: TRBJ2-4
V: TRBV12-3/TRBV12-4
size: few

CDR3: CASSPTPGQNYGYTF
J: TRBJ1-2
V: TRBV7-2
size: few

CDR3: CASSATSGGSNEQFF
J: TRBJ2-1
V: TRBV2
size: few

CDR3: CASSGLPIGQGYTGELFF
J: TRBJ2-2
V: TRBV19
size: -

CDR3: CASSLGAVGLTGTDTQYF
J: TRBJ2-3
V: TRBV12-3/TRBV12-4
size: many

CDR3: CASSPTTGNLAGANVLTF
J: TRBJ2-6
V: TRBV18
size: few

CDR3: CASRPGQNTGELFF
J: TRBJ2-2
V: TRBV11-1
size: many

CDR3: CASSYRDTDSPLHF
J: TRBJ1-6
V: TRBV27
size: -

CDR3: CASSRRGEDGTQYF
J: TRBJ2-3
V: TRBV4-2
size: few

CDR3: CASSPIRGPQETQYF
J: TRBJ2-5
V: TRBV5-1
size: -

CDR3: CASSAEQGVNTGELFF
J: TRBJ2-2
V: TRBV11-2
size: once

CDR3: CSARTQGVYTF
J: TRBJ1-2
V: TRBV20-1
size: -

CDR3: CASSHPGRSGELFF
J: TRBJ2-2
V: TRBV19
size: -

CDR3: CASSSPVLEQFF
J: TRBJ2-1
V: TRBV11-3
size: -

CDR3: CASSNQGGNQPQHF
J: TRBJ1-5
V: TRBV6-2/TRBV6-3
size: few

CDR3: CASTTGAGANVLTF
J: TRBJ2-6
V: TRBV19
size: -

CDR3: CASSYWAGGLDTQYF
J: TRBJ2-3
V: TRBV6-5
size: -

CDR3: CASSLGQGARIEQETQYF
J: TRBJ2-5
V: TRBV6-5
size: -

CDR3: CATSGNRLIHGYTF
J: TRBJ1-2
V: TRBV24-1
size: few

CDR3: CAISEAPRTGRYYGYTF
J: TRBJ1-2
V: TRBV10-3
size: -

CDR3: CAISVERNYEQYF
J: TRBJ2-7
V: TRBV10-3
size: many

CDR3: CASGQGEYF
J: TRBJ2-7
V: TRBV6-1
size: -

CDR3: CASSPGRGGEQFF
J: TRBJ2-1
V: TRBV3-1
size: few

CDR3: CASSYSDSTNEQFF
J: TRBJ2-1
V: TRBV4-1
size: few

CDR3: CASSVTPSTDTQYF
J: TRBJ2-3
V: TRBV9
size: -

CDR3: CAIGESLGGYTF
J: TRBJ1-2
V: TRBV24-1
size: once

CDR3: CASAVRDRAYEQYF
J: TRBJ2-7
V: TRBV5-6
size: few

CDR3: CATSDPGLAGGFFGEQFF
J: TRBJ2-1
V: TRBV24-1
size: -

CDR3: CASSLGTVIGEKLFF
J: TRBJ1-4
V: TRBV7-9
size: few

CDR3: CASSMGPEAFF
J: TRBJ1-1
V: TRBV6-2/TRBV6-3
size: once

CDR3: CSVEQGGENYGYTF
J: TRBJ1-2
V: TRBV29-1
size: few

CDR3: CASSPVPGQGRYGYTF
J: TRBJ1-2
V: TRBV18
size: -

CDR3: CASSQDEGLTDTQYF
J: TRBJ2-3
V: TRBV3-1
size: few